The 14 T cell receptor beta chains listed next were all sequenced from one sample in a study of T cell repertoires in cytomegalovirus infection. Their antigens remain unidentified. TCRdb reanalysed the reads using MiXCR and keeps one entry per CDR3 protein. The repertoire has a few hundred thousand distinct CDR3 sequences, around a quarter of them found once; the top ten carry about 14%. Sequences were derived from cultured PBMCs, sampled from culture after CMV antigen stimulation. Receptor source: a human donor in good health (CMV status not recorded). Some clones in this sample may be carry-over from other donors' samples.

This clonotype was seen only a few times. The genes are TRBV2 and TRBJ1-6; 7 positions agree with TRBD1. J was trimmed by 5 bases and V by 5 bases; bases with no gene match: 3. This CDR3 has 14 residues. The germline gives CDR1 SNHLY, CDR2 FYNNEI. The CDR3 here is CASSTGDDNSPLHF. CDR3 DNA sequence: TGTGCCAGCAGTACAGGGGACGATAATTCACCCCTCCACTTT.

CDR3 loop: CASRGTGTSNYNEQFF. CDR3 bases: TGTGCCAGCAGGGGAACCGGGACTAGCAACTACAATGAGCAGTTCTTC. The rearrangement joins TRBV12-3 or TRBV12-4 to TRBJ2-1; 9 nucleotides agree with TRBD2. V gave up 6 bases and J gave up 3 bases; unmatched junction bases: 9. This CDR3 is built from 16 residues.

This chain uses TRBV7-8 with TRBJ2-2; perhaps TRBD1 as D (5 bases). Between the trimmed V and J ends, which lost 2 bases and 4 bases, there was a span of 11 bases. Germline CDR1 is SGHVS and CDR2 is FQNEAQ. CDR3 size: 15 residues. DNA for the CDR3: TGTGCCAGCAGCTTACCAGGGATGATCACCGGGGAGCTGTTTTTT. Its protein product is CASSLPGMITGELFF.

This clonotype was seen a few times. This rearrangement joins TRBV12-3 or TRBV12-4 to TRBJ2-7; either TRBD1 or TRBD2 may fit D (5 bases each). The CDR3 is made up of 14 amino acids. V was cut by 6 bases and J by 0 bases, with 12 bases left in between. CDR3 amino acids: CASRPGRNSYEQYF. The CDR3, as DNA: TGTGCCAGCAGGCCGGGACGGAACTCCTACGAGCAGTACTTC.

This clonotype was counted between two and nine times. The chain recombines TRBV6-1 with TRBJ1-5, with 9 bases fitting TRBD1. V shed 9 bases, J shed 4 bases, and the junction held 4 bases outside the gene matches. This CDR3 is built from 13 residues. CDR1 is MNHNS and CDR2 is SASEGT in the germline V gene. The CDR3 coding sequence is TGTGCCAGGCCCGGGACAGGGAATCAGCCCCAGCATTTT. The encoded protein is CARPGTGNQPQHF.

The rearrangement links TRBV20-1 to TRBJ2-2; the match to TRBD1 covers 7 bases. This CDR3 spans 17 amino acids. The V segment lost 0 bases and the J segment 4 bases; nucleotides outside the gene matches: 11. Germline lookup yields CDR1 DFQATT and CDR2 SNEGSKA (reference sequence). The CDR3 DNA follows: TGCAGTGCTAGAGATAGGAAAAGGGGGCCCCGCACCGGGGAGCTGTTTTTT. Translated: CSARDRKRGPRTGELFF.

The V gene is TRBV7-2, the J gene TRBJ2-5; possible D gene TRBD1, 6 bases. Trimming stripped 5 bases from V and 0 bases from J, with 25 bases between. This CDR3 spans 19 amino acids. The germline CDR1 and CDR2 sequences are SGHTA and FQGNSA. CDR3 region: CASSGSGLVGGRHQETQYF. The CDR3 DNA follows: TGTGCCAGCAGCGGAAGTGGTCTTGTAGGGGGAAGACACCAAGAGACCCAGTACTTC.

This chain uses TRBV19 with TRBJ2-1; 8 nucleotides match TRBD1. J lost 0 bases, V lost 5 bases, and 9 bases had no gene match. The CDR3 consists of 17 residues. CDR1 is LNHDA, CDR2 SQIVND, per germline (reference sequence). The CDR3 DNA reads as TGTGCCAGTAGTCCCCGGGGGACAGGAAGCTCCTACAATGAGCAGTTCTTC. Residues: CASSPRGTGSSYNEQFF.

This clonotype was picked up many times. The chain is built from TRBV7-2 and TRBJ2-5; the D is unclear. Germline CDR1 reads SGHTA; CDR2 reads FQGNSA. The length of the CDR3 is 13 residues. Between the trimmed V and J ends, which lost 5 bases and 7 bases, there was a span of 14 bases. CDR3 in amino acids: CASSKVMETTQYF. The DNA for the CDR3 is TGTGCCAGCAGCAAGGTTATGGAGACGACCCAGTACTTC.

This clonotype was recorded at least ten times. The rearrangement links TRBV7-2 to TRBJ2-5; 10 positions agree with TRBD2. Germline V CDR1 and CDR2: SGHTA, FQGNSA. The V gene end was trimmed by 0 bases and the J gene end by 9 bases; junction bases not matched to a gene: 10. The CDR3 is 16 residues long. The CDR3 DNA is TGTGCCAGCAGCTTAGCGAGAGCGGGAGGGCCGCTGTCCCAGTACTTC. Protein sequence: CASSLARAGGPLSQYF.

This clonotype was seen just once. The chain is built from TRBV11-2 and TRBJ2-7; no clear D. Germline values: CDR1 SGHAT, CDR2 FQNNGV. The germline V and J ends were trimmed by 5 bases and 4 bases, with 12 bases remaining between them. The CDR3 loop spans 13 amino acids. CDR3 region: CASSLVGEYEQYV. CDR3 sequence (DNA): TGTGCCAGCAGCCTGGTTGGAGAGTACGAGCAGTACGTC.

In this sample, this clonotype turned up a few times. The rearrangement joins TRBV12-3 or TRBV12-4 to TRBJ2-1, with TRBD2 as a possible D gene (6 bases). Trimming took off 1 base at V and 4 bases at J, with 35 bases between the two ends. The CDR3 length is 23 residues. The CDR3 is CASSLDRRGGLLRGREFYNEQFF. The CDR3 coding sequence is TGTGCCAGCAGTTTAGATCGTCGGGGAGGACTACTACGCGGGCGAGAGTTTTACAATGAGCAGTTCTTC.

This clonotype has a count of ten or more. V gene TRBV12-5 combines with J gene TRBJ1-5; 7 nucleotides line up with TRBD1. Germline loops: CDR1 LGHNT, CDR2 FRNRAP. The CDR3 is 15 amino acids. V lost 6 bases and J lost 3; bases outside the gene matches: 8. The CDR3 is CASGTGTANNQPQHF. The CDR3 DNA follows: TGTGCTAGTGGAACCGGGACAGCCAACAATCAGCCCCAGCATTTT.

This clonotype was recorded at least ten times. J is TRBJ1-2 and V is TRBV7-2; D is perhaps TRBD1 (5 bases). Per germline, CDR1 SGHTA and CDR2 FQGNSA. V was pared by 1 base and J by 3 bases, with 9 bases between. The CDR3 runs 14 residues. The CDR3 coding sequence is TGTGCCAGCAGCTTAGTCTCGGGGGACTATGGCTACACCTTC. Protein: CASSLVSGDYGYTF.